This is a list of T cell receptor beta chains from one sample in a study of blood T cell repertoires in COVID-19. Assay: immunoSEQ multiplex PCR; the TCRdb copy retains only in-frame clones and omits some. The table includes 250,000 to 350,000 clones, about 90% detected once. Material for sequencing was peripheral blood. These receptors all stem from a woman in her fifties or sixties with COVID-19, enrolled during active disease. The CDR3 runs from the conserved cysteine through the conserved F or W. Fields, in order: D gene, clone size, J gene, V gene, CDR3 protein, CDR3 DNA. A D gene is named only where the DNA matches it firmly. Clone size is shown for a subset of rows, as once, few, many or a class of expanded clone.

NA NA TRBJ1-5 TRBV7-8 CASSLGRDQPQHF TGTGCCAGCAGCTTAGGGAGGGATCAGCCCCAGCATTTT
TRBD1 NA TRBJ2-2 TRBV2 CASSGFGLDRANTGELFF TGTGCCAGCAGTGGATTCGGCTTGGACAGGGCGAACACCGGGGAGCTGTTTTTT
NA NA TRBJ2-7 TRBV27 CASSSLRTVTEQYF TGTGCCAGCAGTTCACTACGGACAGTTACCGAGCAGTACTTC
TRBD2 NA TRBJ2-1 TRBV7-6 CASSRTLAGGSLISYNEQFF TGTGCCAGCAGCCGGACACTAGCGGGAGGTTCTCTGATTTCCTACAATGAGCAGTTCTTC
NA NA TRBJ2-7 TRBV10-2 CASSGFYEQYF TGCGCCAGCTCGGGGTTCTACGAGCAGTACTTC
NA NA TRBJ1-2 TRBV7-8 CASSRNRRGADGYTF TGTGCCAGCAGCCGAAACCGCCGGGGGGCAGACGGCTACACCTTC
TRBD1 NA TRBJ2-1 TRBV11-2 CASTSAQGASSYNEQFF TGTGCCAGCACCTCCGCGCAGGGGGCAAGTTCCTACAATGAGCAGTTCTTC
TRBD1 NA TRBJ1-1 TRBV10-3 CAISERDRSSTEAFF TGTGCCATCAGTGAACGGGACAGAAGTTCCACTGAAGCTTTCTTT
TRBD2 NA TRBJ2-1 TRBV24-1 CATSDLLGAGGGDEQFF TGTGCCACCAGTGATTTGTTGGGGGCGGGAGGGGGTGATGAGCAGTTCTTC
TRBD2 NA TRBJ2-1 TRBV18 CASSPQGLAGVVEQFF TGTGCCAGCTCACCACAAGGACTAGCGGGAGTGGTTGAGCAGTTCTTC
TRBD1 once TRBJ1-1 TRBV19 CASSIRTGLFDTEAFF TGTGCCAGTAGTATCCGGACAGGGCTATTTGACACTGAAGCTTTCTTT
TRBD2 NA TRBJ2-1 TRBV5-1 CASSFTSGTNNNEQFF TGCGCCAGCAGCTTCACTAGCGGGACAAATAACAATGAGCAGTTCTTC
TRBD2 NA TRBJ2-1 TRBV3-1/TRBV3-2 CASSLRLAGGTDEQFF TGTGCCAGCAGCTTACGACTAGCGGGGGGGACCGATGAGCAGTTCTTC
NA NA TRBJ2-7 TRBV18 CASSPEGGDRNAGRTYEQYF TGTGCCAGCTCACCAGAGGGGGGGGACAGGAACGCCGGACGGACCTACGAGCAGTACTTC
TRBD1 NA TRBJ1-2 TRBV10-1 CASRGTESYGYTF TGCGCCAGCAGAGGGACAGAGAGCTATGGCTACACCTTC
NA NA TRBJ2-7 TRBV6-2/TRBV6-3 CASSYSAAPHEQYF TGTGCCAGCAGTTACTCAGCGGCTCCCCACGAGCAGTACTTC
TRBD2 NA TRBJ2-2 TRBV5-5 CASSRGLAASRGTGELFF TGTGCCAGCAGCCGGGGACTAGCGGCTAGTCGGGGCACCGGGGAGCTGTTTTTT
TRBD2 NA TRBJ2-5 TRBV7-9 CASTPGLAIETQYF TGTGCCAGCACCCCAGGACTAGCGATAGAGACCCAGTACTTC
TRBD1 NA TRBJ1-4 TRBV5-1 CASSLRDSDGEKLFF TGCGCCAGCAGCTTGCGGGACAGTGATGGTGAAAAACTGTTTTTT
TRBD1 NA TRBJ1-2 TRBV18 CASSPRQGAFNYGYTF TGTGCCAGCTCACCACGACAGGGGGCGTTCAACTATGGCTACACCTTC
NA once TRBJ1-1 TRBV7-2 CASSLDVRLNTEAFF TGTGCCAGCAGCTTAGATGTGAGATTGAACACTGAAGCTTTCTTT
TRBD1 NA TRBJ2-3 TRBV7-7 CASSARTGNRDTQYF TGTGCTAGCAGCGCGAGGACAGGGAACAGAGATACGCAGTATTTT
NA NA TRBJ1-5 TRBV3-1/TRBV3-2 CASSQRQQGHNQPQHF TGTGCCAGCAGCCAAAGGCAACAGGGACACAATCAGCCCCAGCATTTT
TRBD2 NA TRBJ2-3 TRBV2 CASSPRGSGSTDTQYF TGTGCCAGCAGCCCCCGGGGTAGCGGGAGTACAGATACGCAGTATTTT
NA NA TRBJ2-1 TRBV3-1/TRBV3-2 CASSQPTYRHSYNEQFF TGTGCCAGCAGCCAGCCTACCTACCGACACTCCTACAATGAGCAGTTCTTC
NA few TRBJ1-2 TRBV30 CAWNSQGTNYGYTF TGTGCCTGGAATTCCCAGGGAACTAACTATGGCTACACCTTC
TRBD1 NA TRBJ1-5 TRBV15 CATSRAYRQGPSNQPQHF TGTGCCACCAGCAGAGCTTATAGACAGGGACCCAGCAATCAGCCCCAGCATTTT
NA NA TRBJ1-1 TRBV2 CASSAEAEAFF TGTGCCAGCAGTGCAGAGGCTGAAGCTTTCTTT
NA NA TRBJ1-1 TRBV6-5 CASSYSRGMNTEAFF TGTGCCAGCAGTTACTCCCGGGGGATGAACACTGAAGCTTTCTTT
NA NA TRBJ2-7 TRBV18 CASSPGDEQYF TGTGCCAGCTCTCCCGGGGACGAGCAGTACTTC
TRBD1 NA TRBJ2-1 TRBV6-6 CASSSQGASYNEQFF TGTGCCAGCAGTTCCCAGGGGGCTTCCTACAATGAGCAGTTCTTC
NA NA TRBJ2-3 TRBV7-6 CASSSGTQTFTDTQYF TGTGCCAGCAGCTCGGGGACACAGACCTTCACAGATACGCAGTATTTT
NA NA TRBJ2-3 TRBV12-3/TRBV12-4 CASSLVGLTQYF TGTGCCAGCAGTTTAGTGGGCCTTACGCAGTATTTT
NA NA TRBJ2-1 TRBV5-1 CASSLRIGSAYNEQFF TGCGCCAGCAGCTTGAGGATCGGGAGTGCATACAATGAGCAGTTCTTC
TRBD1 NA TRBJ1-5 TRBV28 CASSLYGQGLSNQPQHF TGTGCCAGCAGTTTATATGGACAGGGGCTAAGCAATCAGCCCCAGCATTTT
TRBD2 once TRBJ2-1 TRBV4-2 CASSYPGLADNEQFF TGTGCCAGCAGCTATCCGGGACTAGCGGACAATGAGCAGTTCTTC
TRBD2 NA TRBJ2-5 TRBV10-3 CAISPGTSRETQYF TGTGCCATCAGCCCCGGGACTAGCCGGGAGACCCAGTACTTC
NA NA TRBJ1-2 TRBV7-9 CASSLGGAEGYTF TGTGCCAGCAGCTTAGGCGGAGCCGAGGGCTACACCTTC
NA NA TRBJ2-3 TRBV9 CASSRDRRGSTDTQYF TGTGCCAGCAGCCGCGATAGACGGGGATCCACAGATACGCAGTATTTT
TRBD1 NA TRBJ2-1 TRBV6-1 CASSEGTGDNNEQFF TGTGCCAGCAGTGAGGGGACAGGGGACAACAATGAGCAGTTCTTC
NA NA TRBJ2-7 TRBV18 CASSPERSSYEQYF TGTGCCAGCTCACCAGAGAGGAGCTCCTACGAGCAGTACTTC
TRBD2 NA TRBJ2-6 TRBV7-2 CASSLLTSGPSGANVLTF TGTGCCAGCAGCTTACTGACTAGCGGGCCGTCTGGGGCCAACGTCCTGACTTTC
NA once TRBJ2-7 TRBV7-9 CASSSFRNMSYEQYF TGTGCCAGCAGCTCCTTCAGAAATATGTCCTACGAGCAGTACTTC
NA NA TRBJ1-1 TRBV27 CASRPTGMNTEAFF TGTGCCAGCAGACCAACAGGGATGAACACTGAAGCTTTCTTT
TRBD1 NA TRBJ2-1 TRBV18 CASRGTGGVNEQFF TGTGCCAGCCGAGGGACAGGGGGCGTCAATGAGCAGTTCTTC
TRBD2 NA TRBJ2-1 TRBV24-1 CATSDPTSAGDEQFF TGTGCCACCAGTGACCCCACTTCAGCGGGAGATGAGCAGTTCTTC
TRBD2 NA TRBJ2-2 TRBV2 CASRGSGRLNTGELFF TGTGCCAGCAGGGGTAGCGGGCGCCTAAACACCGGGGAGCTGTTTTTT